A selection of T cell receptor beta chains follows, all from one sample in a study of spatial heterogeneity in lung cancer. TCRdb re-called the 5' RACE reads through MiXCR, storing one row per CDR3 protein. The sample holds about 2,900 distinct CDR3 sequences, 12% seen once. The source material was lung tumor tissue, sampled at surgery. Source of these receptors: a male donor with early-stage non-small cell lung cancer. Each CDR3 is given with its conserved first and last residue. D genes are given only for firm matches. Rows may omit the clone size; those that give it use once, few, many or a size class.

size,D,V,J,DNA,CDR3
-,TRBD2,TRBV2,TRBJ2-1,TGTGCCAGCAGGACGGGACTAGATCAGTTCTTC,CASRTGLDQFF
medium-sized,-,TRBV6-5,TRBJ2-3,TGTGCCAGCAGTTATGTGGGGGCGGAAGGTGTTGATACGCAGTATTTT,CASSYVGAEGVDTQYF
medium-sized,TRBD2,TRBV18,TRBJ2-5,TGTGCCAGCTCACCGGCTAGCGGGGGAGCACAAGAGACCCAGTACTTC,CASSPASGGAQETQYF
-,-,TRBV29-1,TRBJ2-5,TGCAGCGTTGCCCGACTAGTACAAGAGACCCAGTACTTC,CSVARLVQETQYF
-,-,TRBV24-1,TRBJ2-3,TGTGCCACCAGCCGGGCCATCACAGATACGCAGTATTTT,CATSRAITDTQYF
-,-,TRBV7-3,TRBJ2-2,TGTGCCAGCAGCCCAACTGGAACCGGGGAGCTGTTTTTT,CASSPTGTGELFF
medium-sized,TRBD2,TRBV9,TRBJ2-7,TGTGCCAGCAGCGTAGGAGCCGGGACTAGCGGGAGGGCCCACGAGCAGTACTTC,CASSVGAGTSGRAHEQYF
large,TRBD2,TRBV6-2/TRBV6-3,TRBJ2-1,TGTGCCAGCAGTCCGACTAGCGGGGGCTACAATGAGCAGTTCTTC,CASSPTSGGYNEQFF
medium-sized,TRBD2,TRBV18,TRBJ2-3,TGTGCCAGCTCACCACTCCGGGAGGGTACGCAGTATTTT,CASSPLREGTQYF
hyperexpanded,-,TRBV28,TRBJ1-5,TGTGCCAGCAGTCCGGGACACGGGGGCAGCAATCAGCCCCAGCATTTT,CASSPGHGGSNQPQHF
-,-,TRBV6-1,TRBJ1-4,TGTGCCAGCAGTGCAGTCAGAACGAATGAAAAACTGTTTTTT,CASSAVRTNEKLFF
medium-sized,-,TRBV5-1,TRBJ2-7,TGCGCCAGCAGCCGGGACGCATCCCTGTCCGAGCAGTACTTC,CASSRDASLSEQYF
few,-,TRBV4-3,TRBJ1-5,TGCGCCAGCAGCCAAGATACAGGGTGGTATCAGCCCCAGCATTTT,CASSQDTGWYQPQHF
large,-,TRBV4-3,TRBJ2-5,TGCGCCAGCAGCCAAGAGTGGATAGGCGGCTCCCAAGAGACCCAGTACTTC,CASSQEWIGGSQETQYF
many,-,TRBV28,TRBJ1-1,TGTGCCAGCAGTTTCGGTACCATGGGAGTTGAAGCTTTCTTT,CASSFGTMGVEAFF
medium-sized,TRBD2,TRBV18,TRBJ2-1,TGTGCCAGCTCACCAACTACTAGCGGGGTTTACAATGAGCAGTTCTTC,CASSPTTSGVYNEQFF
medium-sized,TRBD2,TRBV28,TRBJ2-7,TGTGCCAGCAGTTTATGGACTAGCGCCAACTACGAGCAGTACTTC,CASSLWTSANYEQYF
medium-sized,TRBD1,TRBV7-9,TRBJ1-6,TGTGCCAGCAGCTTGGACAGGAATGATTCACCCCTCCACTTT,CASSLDRNDSPLHF
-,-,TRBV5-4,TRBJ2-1,TGTGCCAGCAGCTTTCGGGACATCAGCAATGAGCAGTTCTTC,CASSFRDISNEQFF
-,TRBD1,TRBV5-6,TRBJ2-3,TGTGCCAGCAGCTCGTTACAGGGGGCGATAGATACGCAGTATTTT,CASSSLQGAIDTQYF
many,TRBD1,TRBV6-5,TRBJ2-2,TGTGCCAGCAGTCCCGACGGTGGGACAGGGATCACCGGGGAGCTGTTTTTT,CASSPDGGTGITGELFF
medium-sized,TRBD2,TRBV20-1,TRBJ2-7,TGCAGTGCTAGTCTTCTAGCGGGAAAGGAGCAGTACTTC,CSASLLAGKEQYF
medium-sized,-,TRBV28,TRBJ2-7,TGTGCCAGCAGTTTGGGGGGCCTAAACTACGAGCAGTACTTC,CASSLGGLNYEQYF
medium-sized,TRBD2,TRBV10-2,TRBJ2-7,TGCGCCAGCAGTGGCACCCCCGGGACTACAAGCTCCTACGAGCAGTACTTC,CASSGTPGTTSSYEQYF
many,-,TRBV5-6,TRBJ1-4,TGTGCCAGCAGCGGGAGGTGGAGAAATGAAAAACTGTTTTTT,CASSGRWRNEKLFF
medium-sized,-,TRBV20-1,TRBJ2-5,TGCAGTGTTCCCCCCGGGTTTAACCAAGAGACCCAGTACTTC,CSVPPGFNQETQYF
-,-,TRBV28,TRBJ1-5,TGTGCCAGCAGACCACAGGGAGTTCAGCCCCAGCATTTT,CASRPQGVQPQHF
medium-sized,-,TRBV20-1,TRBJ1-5,TGCAGTGCTAGGCTGGGGGCTAGCAATCAGCCCCAGCATTTT,CSARLGASNQPQHF
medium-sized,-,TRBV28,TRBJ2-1,TGTGCCAGCAGCTTGAGGGATGAGCAGTTCTTC,CASSLRDEQFF
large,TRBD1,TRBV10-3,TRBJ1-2,TGTGCCATCAGTGGGGGACAGGCTAACTATGGCTACACCTTC,CAISGGQANYGYTF
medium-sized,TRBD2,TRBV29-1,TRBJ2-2,TGCAGTTGGCGGGGGACCACCGGGGAGCTGTTTTTT,CSWRGTTGELFF
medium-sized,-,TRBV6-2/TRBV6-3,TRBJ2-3,TGTGCCAGCAGTTACCCAGCGGGACAGCTAAGCACAGATACGCAGTATTTT,CASSYPAGQLSTDTQYF
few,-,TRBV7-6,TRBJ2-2,TGTGCCAGCAGCCCCGCCACCCCAGGGCGCACCGGGGAGCTGTTTTTT,CASSPATPGRTGELFF
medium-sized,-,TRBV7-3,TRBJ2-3,TGTGCCAGCAGCCTAAGAGGCATGGACTCAGATACGCAGTATTTT,CASSLRGMDSDTQYF
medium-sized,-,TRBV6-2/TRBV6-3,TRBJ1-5,TGTGCCAGCAGTTACCCACAGCCCCAGCATTTT,CASSYPQPQHF
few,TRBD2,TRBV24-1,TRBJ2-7,TGTGCCACCAGTGATACCGGGACTAGCGGCCTCTACGAGCAGTACTTC,CATSDTGTSGLYEQYF
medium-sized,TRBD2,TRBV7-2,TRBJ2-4,TGTGCCAGCAGCTTAGTAGCTAGCGGGAGAACCATTCAGTACTTC,CASSLVASGRTIQYF
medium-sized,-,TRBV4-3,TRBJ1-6,TGCGCCAGCAGCCAAGATGTTACAGTAGGTGGTTCACCCCTCCACTTT,CASSQDVTVGGSPLHF
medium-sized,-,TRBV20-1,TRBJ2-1,TGCAGTGCTAGACTTAGTTACAATGAGCAGTTCTTC,CSARLSYNEQFF
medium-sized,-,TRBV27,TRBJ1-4,TGTGCCAGCAGTTTGGACAATGGGGAAAAACTGTTTTTT,CASSLDNGEKLFF
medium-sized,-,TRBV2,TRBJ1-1,TGTGCCAGCAGTAAGACAGGTTGGGACACTGAAGCTTTCTTT,CASSKTGWDTEAFF
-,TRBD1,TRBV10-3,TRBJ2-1,TGTGCCATCACCACGGACAGGTCCTACAATGAGCAGTTCTTC,CAITTDRSYNEQFF
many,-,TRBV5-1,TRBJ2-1,TGCGCCAGCAGCCTAGACTTCACTAGATACAATGAGCAGTTCTTC,CASSLDFTRYNEQFF
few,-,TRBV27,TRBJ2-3,TGTGCCAGCAGCAGACAGGGCACAGATACGCAGTATTTT,CASSRQGTDTQYF
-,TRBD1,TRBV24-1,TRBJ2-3,TGTGCCACCAGTGATTACGGACAGGGTACAGATACGCAGTATTTT,CATSDYGQGTDTQYF
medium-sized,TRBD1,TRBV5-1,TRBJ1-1,TGCGCCAGCACCATGACAGGGCTGGACACTGAAGCTTTCTTT,CASTMTGLDTEAFF
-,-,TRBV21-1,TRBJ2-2,TGTGCCAGCAGCGTAAACAGGGCAGCCGGGGAGCTGTTTTTT,CASSVNRAAGELFF
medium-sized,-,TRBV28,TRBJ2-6,TGTGCCAGCAGAATAGCGACTGGGGCCAACGTCCTGACTTTC,CASRIATGANVLTF
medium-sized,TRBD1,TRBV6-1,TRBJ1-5,TGTGCCAGCAGTGAAGTCGCAGGGGGAATTCAGCCCCAGCATTTT,CASSEVAGGIQPQHF
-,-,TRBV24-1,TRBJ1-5,TGTGCCACCAGTGATTTGAGTATCAATCAGCCCCAGCATTTT,CATSDLSINQPQHF
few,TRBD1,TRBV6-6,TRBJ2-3,TGTGCCAGCAGTTACCTGGACAGGGGGGCCCCAGATACGCAGTATTTT,CASSYLDRGAPDTQYF